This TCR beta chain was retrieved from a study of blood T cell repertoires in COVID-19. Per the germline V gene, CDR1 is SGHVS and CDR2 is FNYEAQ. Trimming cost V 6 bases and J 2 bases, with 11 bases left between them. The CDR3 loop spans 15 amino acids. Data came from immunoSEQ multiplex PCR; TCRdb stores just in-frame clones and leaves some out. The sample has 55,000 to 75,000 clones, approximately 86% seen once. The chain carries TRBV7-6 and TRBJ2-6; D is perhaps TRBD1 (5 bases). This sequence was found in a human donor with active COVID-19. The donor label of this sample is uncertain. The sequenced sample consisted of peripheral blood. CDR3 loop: CASSFQGTGANVLTF. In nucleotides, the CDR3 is TGTGCCAGCAGTTTCCAGGGAACTGGGGCCAACGTCCTGACTTTC.